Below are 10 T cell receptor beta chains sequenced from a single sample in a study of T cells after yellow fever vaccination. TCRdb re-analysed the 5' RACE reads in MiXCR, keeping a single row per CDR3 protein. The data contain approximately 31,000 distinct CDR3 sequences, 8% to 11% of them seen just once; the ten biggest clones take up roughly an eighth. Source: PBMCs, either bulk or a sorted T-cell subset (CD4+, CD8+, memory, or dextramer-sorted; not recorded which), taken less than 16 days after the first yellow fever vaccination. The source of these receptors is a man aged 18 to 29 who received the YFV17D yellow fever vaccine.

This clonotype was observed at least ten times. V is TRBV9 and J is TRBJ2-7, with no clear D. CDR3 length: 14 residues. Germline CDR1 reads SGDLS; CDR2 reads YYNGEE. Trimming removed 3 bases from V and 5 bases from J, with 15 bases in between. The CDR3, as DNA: TGTGCCAGCAGCGCCTCCGACCCTGGGAACGAGCAGTACTTC. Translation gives CASSASDPGNEQYF.

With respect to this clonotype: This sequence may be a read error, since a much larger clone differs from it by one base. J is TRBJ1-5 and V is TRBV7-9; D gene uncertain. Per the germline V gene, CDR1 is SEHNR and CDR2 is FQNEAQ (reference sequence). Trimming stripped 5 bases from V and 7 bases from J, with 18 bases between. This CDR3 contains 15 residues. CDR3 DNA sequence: TGTGCCAGCAGCCTCACAGTGGCGGCTAGGCAGCCCCAGCATTTT. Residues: CASSLTVAARQPQHF.

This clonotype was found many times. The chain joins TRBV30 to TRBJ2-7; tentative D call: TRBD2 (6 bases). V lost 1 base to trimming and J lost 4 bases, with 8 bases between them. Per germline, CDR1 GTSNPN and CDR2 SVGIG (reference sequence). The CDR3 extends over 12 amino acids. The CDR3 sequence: CAWSAAGYEQYF. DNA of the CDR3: TGTGCCTGGAGTGCTGCGGGATACGAGCAGTACTTC. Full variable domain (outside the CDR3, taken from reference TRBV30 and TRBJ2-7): SQTIHQWPATLVQPVGSPLSLECTVEGTSNPNLYWYRQAAGRGLQLLFYSVGIGQISSEVPQNLSASRPQDRQFILSSKKLLLSDSGFYLCAWSAAGYEQYFGPGTRLTVT.

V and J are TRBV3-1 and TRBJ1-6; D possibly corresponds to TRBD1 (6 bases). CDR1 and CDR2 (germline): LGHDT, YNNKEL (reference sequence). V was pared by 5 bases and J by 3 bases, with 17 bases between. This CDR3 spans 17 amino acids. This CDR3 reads CASSKQGTWGYNSPLHF. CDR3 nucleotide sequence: TGTGCCAGCAGCAAGCAGGGGACATGGGGCTATAATTCACCCCTCCACTTT.

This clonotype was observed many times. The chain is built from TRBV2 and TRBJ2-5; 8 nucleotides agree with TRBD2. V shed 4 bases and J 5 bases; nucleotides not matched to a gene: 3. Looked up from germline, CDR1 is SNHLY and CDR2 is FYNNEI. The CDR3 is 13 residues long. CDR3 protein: CASSGASGETQYF. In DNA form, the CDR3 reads TGTGCCAGCAGTGGGGCTAGCGGGGAGACCCAGTACTTC. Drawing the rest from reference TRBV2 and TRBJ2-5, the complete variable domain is EPEVTQTPSHQVTQMGQEVILRCVPISNHLYFYWYRQILGQKVEFLVSFYNNEISEKSEIFDDQFSVERPDGSNFTLKIRSTKLEDSAMYFCASSGASGETQYFGPGTRLLVL.

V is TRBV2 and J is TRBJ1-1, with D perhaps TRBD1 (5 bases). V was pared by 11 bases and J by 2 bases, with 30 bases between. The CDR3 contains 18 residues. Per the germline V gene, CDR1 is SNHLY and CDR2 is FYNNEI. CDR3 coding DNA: TGTGCCTTCTGTTTTCTGGGGCGGGGCTTGGTATCAAACACTGAAGCTTTCTTT. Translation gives CAFCFLGRGLVSNTEAFF.

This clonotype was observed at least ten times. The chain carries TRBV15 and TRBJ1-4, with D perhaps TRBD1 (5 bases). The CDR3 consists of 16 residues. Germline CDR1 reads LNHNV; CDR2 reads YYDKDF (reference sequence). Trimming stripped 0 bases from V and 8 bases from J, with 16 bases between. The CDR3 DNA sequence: TGTGCCACCAGCAGAGATCCCGACAGCTGGAGGGAAAAACTGTTTTTT. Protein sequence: CATSRDPDSWREKLFF.

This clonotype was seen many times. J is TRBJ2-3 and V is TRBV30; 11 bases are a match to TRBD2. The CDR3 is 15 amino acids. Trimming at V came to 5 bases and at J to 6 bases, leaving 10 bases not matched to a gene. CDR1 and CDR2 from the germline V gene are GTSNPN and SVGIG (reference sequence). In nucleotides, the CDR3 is TGTGCCTGGGGAGAAGGTAGCGGGGGGGTGGATACGCAGTATTTT. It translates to CAWGEGSGGVDTQYF. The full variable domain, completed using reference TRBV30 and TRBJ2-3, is SQTIHQWPATLVQPVGSPLSLECTVEGTSNPNLYWYRQAAGRGLQLLFYSVGIGQISSEVPQNLSASRPQDRQFILSSKKLLLSDSGFYLCAWGEGSGGVDTQYFGPGTRLTVL.

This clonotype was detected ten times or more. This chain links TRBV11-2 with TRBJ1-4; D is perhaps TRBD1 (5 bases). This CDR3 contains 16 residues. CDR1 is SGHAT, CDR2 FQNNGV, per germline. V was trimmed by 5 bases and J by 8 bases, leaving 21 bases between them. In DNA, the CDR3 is TGTGCCAGCAGCCGGGCCGACGGAGGGGAGTCCGAAAAACTGTTTTTT. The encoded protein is CASSRADGGESEKLFF.

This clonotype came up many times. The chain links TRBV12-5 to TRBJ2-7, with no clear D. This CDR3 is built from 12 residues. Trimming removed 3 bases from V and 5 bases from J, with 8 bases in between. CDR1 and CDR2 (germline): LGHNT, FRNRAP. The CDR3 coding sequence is TGTGCTAGTGGTTTTAGGTTGGACGAGCAGTACTTC. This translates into CASGFRLDEQYF.